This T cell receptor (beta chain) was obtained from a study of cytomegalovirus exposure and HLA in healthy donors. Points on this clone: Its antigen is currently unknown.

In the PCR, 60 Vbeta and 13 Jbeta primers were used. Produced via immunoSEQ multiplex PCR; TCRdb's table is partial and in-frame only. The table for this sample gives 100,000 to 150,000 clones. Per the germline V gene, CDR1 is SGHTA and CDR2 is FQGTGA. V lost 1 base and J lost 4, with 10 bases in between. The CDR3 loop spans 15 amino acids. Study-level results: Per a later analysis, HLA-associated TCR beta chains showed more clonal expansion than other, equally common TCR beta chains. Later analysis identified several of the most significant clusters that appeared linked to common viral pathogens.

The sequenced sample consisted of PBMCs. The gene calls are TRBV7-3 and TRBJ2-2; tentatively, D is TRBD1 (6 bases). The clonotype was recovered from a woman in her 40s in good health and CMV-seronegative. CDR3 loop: CASSLRGPGTGELFF. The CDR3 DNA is TGTGCCAGCAGCTTAAGGGGGCCGGGCACCGGGGAGCTGTTTTTT.